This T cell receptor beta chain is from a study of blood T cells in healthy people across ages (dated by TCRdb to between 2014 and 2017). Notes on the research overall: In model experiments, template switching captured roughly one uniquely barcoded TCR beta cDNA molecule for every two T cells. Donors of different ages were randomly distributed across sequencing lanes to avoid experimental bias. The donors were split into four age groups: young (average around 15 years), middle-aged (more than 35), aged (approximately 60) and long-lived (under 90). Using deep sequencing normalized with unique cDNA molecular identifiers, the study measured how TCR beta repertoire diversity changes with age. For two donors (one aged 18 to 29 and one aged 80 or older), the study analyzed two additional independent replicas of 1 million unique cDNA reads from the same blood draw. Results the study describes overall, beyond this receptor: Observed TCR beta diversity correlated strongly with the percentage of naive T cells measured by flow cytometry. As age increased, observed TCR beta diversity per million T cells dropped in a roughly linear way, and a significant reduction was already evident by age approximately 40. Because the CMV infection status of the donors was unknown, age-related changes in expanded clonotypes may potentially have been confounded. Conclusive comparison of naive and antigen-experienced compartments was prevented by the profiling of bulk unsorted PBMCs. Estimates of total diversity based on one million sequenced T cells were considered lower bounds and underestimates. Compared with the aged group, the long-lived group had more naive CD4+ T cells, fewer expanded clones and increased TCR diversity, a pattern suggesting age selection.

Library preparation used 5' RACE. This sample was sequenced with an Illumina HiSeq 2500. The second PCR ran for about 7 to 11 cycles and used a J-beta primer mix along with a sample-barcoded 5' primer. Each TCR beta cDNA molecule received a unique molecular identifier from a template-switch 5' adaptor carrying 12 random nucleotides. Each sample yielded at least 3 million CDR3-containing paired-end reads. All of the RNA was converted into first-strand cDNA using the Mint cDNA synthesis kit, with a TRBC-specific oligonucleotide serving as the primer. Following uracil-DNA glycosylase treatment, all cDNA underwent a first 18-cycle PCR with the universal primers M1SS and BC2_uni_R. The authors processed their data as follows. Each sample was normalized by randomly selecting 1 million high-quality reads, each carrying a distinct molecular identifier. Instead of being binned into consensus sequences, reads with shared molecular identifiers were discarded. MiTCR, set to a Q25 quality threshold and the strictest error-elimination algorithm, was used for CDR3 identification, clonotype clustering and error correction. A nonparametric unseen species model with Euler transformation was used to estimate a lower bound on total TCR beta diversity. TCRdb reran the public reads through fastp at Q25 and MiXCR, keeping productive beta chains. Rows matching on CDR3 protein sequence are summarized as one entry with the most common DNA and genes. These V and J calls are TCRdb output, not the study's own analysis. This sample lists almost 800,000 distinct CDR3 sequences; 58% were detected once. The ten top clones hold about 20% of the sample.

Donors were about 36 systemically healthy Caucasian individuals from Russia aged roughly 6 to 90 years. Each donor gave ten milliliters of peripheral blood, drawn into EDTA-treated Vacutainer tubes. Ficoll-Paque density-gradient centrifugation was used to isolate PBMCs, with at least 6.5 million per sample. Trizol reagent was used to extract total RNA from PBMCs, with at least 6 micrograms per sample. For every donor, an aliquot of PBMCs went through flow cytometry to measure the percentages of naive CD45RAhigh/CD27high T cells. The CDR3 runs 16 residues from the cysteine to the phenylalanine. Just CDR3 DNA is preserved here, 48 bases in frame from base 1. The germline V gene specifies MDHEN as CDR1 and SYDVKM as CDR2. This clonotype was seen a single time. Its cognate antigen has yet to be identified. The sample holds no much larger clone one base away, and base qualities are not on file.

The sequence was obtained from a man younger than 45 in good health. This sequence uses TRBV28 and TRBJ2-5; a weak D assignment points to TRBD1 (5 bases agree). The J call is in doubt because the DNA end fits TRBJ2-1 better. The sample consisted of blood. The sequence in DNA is TGTGCCAGCAGTGGACCACTTACAGGTTTCCAAGAGACCCAGTTCTTC. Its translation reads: CASSGPLTGFQETQFF.